This paragraph covers one T cell receptor (beta chain) sequence. Its antigen is undetermined. This sample was included in a study of CD8 T cells in Susac syndrome. Regarding the study as a whole: Individuals included in the TCR sequencing and HLA analysis were acknowledged by the study to be relatively few in number.

Healthy donors matched for age and sex were used as controls. The CD8+ and CD4+ T cells were isolated magnetically using a negative isolation approach, whereas the TEMRA cells were enriched by FACS. From germline, CDR1 is MNHEY and CDR2 SMNVEV (reference sequence). This CDR3 has 17 residues. Trimming removed 4 bases from V and 7 bases from J, with 22 bases in between. The authors reverse transcribed roughly 0.5 to 1 ug RNA with random hexamers. With immunoSEQ multiplex PCR, TCR beta CDR3 was amplified across 54 Vbeta and 13 Jbeta. TCRdb itself ran the immunoSEQ multiplex PCR reads through MiXCR, one entry per CDR3 protein. The sample records 15,000 to 20,000 distinct CDR3 sequences, roughly 96% being singletons.

Sequenced input: CD8+ T cells from PBMCs. This sequence originates from a human donor in good health. V usage is TRBV27 and J usage is TRBJ2-2, with D possibly matching TRBD1 (6 bases). In nucleotides, the CDR3 is TGTGCCAGCAGTTGGGTCTCTATGGGGGCGCAGGGCGGGGAGCTGTTTTTT. As protein: CASSWVSMGAQGGELFF.